This T cell receptor beta chain was retrieved from a study of cytotoxic CD8 clonotypes in ibrutinib-treated CLL. Study information: After median roughly 70 months, approximately 14 stayed in remission, about 12 progressed; responses roughly 24 partial, 2 complete. The response samples were taken once patients had been treated for a median of 12 months, range 6 to 36.

With regard to this clone: Other DNA sequences in this sample translate to the same CDR3.

The planned depth of sequencing spanned 1 in 200,000 to 1 in 1 million T cells. Sequencing used immunoSEQ multiplex PCR; TCRdb keeps in-frame clones, though not all of them. The repertoire holds about 200,000 clones, with over 65% as singletons. In germline, CDR1 is KGHSH, CDR2 LQKENI. V was clipped by 1 base and J by 8 bases, with 2 bases between them. The length of the CDR3 is 11 residues. The clonotype originates from a human donor with chronic lymphocytic leukemia. The rearrangement uses TRBV18 and TRBJ1-4; D unresolved. The input for sequencing was PBMCs, taken after 12 months of ibrutinib treatment. The CDR3 sequence: CASSPQEKLFF. Written as DNA, the CDR3 is TGTGCCAGCTCACCACAAGAAAAACTGTTTTTT.